Below, 21 T cell receptor beta chains from the same sample are listed, as sequenced in a study of blood T cell repertoires in COVID-19 (dated by TCRdb to 2020 to 2022). The library was produced with the immunoSEQ multiplex PCR assay. Entries here come from immuneACCESS through TCRdb and include only in-frame sequences with V and J called. Some clones fail to appear in such tables; in the studies checked, an unresolved V gene covers under half of the shortfall, and the cause of the remainder is unknown. A total of about 76,000 clones appear in this sample, about nine tenths of them only once. The ten largest clones capture about 1.5% of the sample. Sequencing was carried out using peripheral blood. The receptors stem from a man between 50 and 59 years old with acute or convalescent COVID-19.

The rearrangement uses TRBV7-9 and TRBJ2-7; D not certain. Germline assignment: CDR1 SEHNR and CDR2 FQNEAQ (reference sequence). The CDR3 runs to 14 residues. Trimming cost V 2 bases and J 5 bases, with 13 bases left between them. CDR3 DNA: TGTGCCAGCAGCTTAATAGATTTCACCCACGAGCAGTACTTC. It codes for CASSLIDFTHEQYF.

The chain combines TRBV9 with TRBJ2-1; 9 positions match TRBD2. The CDR3 consists of 15 residues. Germline V lookup: CDR1 SGDLS, CDR2 YYNGEE. Trimming removed 2 bases from V and 8 bases from J; junction bases left unmatched: 8. CDR3 protein: CASSVLAGGFHEQFF. CDR3 DNA sequence: TGTGCCAGCAGCGTCCTCGCGGGGGGGTTCCATGAGCAGTTCTTC.

The rearrangement links TRBV10-1 to TRBJ1-1; a possible D gene is TRBD1 (5 bases). V was shortened by 6 bases and J by 0 bases, with 29 bases between the two germline ends. CDR1 and CDR2 from the germline V gene are WNHNN and SYGVQD (reference sequence). The CDR3 loop spans 20 amino acids. The DNA for the CDR3 is TGCGCCAGCAGGATTTCAGGGCTACTCAGAATCTGGGTCCTGAACACTGAAGCTTTCTTT. It yields the protein CASRISGLLRIWVLNTEAFF.

The chain combines TRBV27 with TRBJ2-2; 9 nucleotides agree with TRBD2. V lost 5 bases and J lost 5; bases outside the gene matches: 15. The CDR3 has 18 amino acids. Germline loops: CDR1 MNHEY, CDR2 SMNVEV (reference sequence). The CDR3 coding sequence is TGTGCCAGCAGTCACACCCCTCCACTAGCGGGTAGTACCGGGGAGCTGTTTTTT. Protein: CASSHTPPLAGSTGELFF.

The J gene is TRBJ2-7, the V gene TRBV12-3 or TRBV12-4; D may be TRBD1 (5 bases). This CDR3 has 13 residues. Trimming stripped 4 bases from V and 1 base from J, with 8 bases between. CDR3 sequence: CASSSGQSYEQYV. The DNA of the CDR3 is TGTGCCAGCAGTTCCGGACAATCCTACGAGCAGTACGTC.

The chain employs TRBV11-1 and TRBJ2-5; 7 bases fit TRBD1. The trim removed 5 bases at V and 3 bases at J, leaving 3 bases unmatched. The CDR3 extends over 13 amino acids. The germline V gene encodes CDR1 SGHAT and CDR2 FQDESV (reference sequence). In DNA form, the CDR3 reads TGTGCCAGCAGCCACAGGGGAGAAGAGACCCAGTACTTC. Translating it yields CASSHRGEETQYF.

The chain has TRBV21-1 and TRBJ2-3; the D call of TRBD1 is as the table states it, not checked on the DNA. TRBV21-1 is deemed a pseudogene. The CDR3 is 18 residues long. CDR3 residues: CASSKAPRGRGCTDTQYF. In DNA, the CDR3 is TGTGCCAGCAGCAAAGCCCCTAGAGGCAGGGGGTGCACAGATACGCAGTATTTT.

The chain recombines TRBV3-1 (or the pseudogene TRBV3-2) with TRBJ1-2; maybe TRBD1 (5 bases). Trimming cost V 4 bases and J 2 bases, with 17 bases left between them. CDR1 LGHDT and CDR2 YNNKEL come from the germline V gene (reference sequence). This CDR3 has 16 residues. Here the CDR3 reads CASSPTQQVINYGYTF. In DNA, the CDR3 is TGTGCCAGCAGCCCCACCCAACAGGTTATCAACTATGGCTACACCTTC.

The chain has TRBV15 and TRBJ2-1, with 12 nucleotides matching TRBD2. The CDR3 runs 15 residues. V trimming: 1 base; J trimming: 9 bases; junction bases outside the gene matches: 4. Germline lookup yields CDR1 LNHNV and CDR2 YYDKDF (reference sequence). The CDR3 here is CATSRGTSGVLEQFF. In DNA form, the CDR3 reads TGTGCCACCAGCAGAGGGACTAGCGGGGTTCTTGAGCAGTTCTTC.

The chain combines TRBV2 with TRBJ2-2, with TRBD2 matching over 8 bases. The CDR3 length is 16 residues. J was trimmed by 4 bases and V by 4 bases; bases with no gene match: 8. In germline, CDR1 is SNHLY, CDR2 FYNNEI. CDR3 region: CASSASPSGLTGELFF. In DNA form, the CDR3 reads TGTGCCAGCAGTGCCTCGCCTAGCGGGCTCACCGGGGAGCTGTTTTTT.

The V gene is TRBV7-8, the J gene TRBJ1-1, with 8 nucleotides matching TRBD1. Germline CDR1 SGHVS, CDR2 FQNEAQ. Unmatched junction bases numbered 6, after V lost 5 bases and J lost 1 base. This CDR3 is 15 amino acids long. In DNA, the CDR3 is TGTGCCAGCAGCCAGACCGGGACAGGGAACACTGAAGCTTTCTTT. As protein: CASSQTGTGNTEAFF.

This rearrangement joins TRBV9 to TRBJ1-1; the match to TRBD1 covers 7 bases. Germline-derived CDR1 and CDR2 are SGDLS and YYNGEE. The length of the CDR3 is 15 residues. V lost 2 bases, J lost 4 bases, and 8 bases stayed unmatched. In nucleotides, the CDR3 is TGTGCCAGCAGCGTGTGGGCAGGGGGTAGCACTGAAGCTTTCTTT. It yields the protein CASSVWAGGSTEAFF.

The J gene is TRBJ1-5, the V gene TRBV20-1; D is ambiguous. The CDR3 contains 14 residues. Per germline, CDR1 DFQATT and CDR2 SNEGSKA (reference sequence). V lost 3 bases to trimming and J lost 2 bases, with 11 bases between them. This CDR3 reads CSASAQEGNQPQHF. The CDR3 nucleotides are TGCAGTGCTAGTGCACAAGAAGGCAATCAGCCCCAGCATTTT.

The V and J genes are TRBV5-1 and TRBJ2-5; TRBD2 matches at 10 bases. The germline V gene encodes CDR1 SGHRS and CDR2 YFSETQ. The CDR3 covers 15 residues. The V gene end was trimmed by 5 bases and the J gene end by 4 bases; junction bases not matched to a gene: 8. The CDR3 here is CASRPAGTSVETQYF. The CDR3 nucleotides read TGCGCCAGCAGACCTGCCGGGACTAGCGTAGAGACCCAGTACTTC.

J is TRBJ2-1 and V is TRBV11-2, with D possibly matching TRBD1 (5 bases). From germline, CDR1 is SGHAT and CDR2 FQNNGV. This CDR3 spans 11 amino acids. V dropped 6 bases and J dropped 9 bases, with 9 bases sitting between them. CDR3 amino acids: CASRSRGEQFF. DNA of the CDR3: TGTGCCAGCAGGAGTAGGGGTGAGCAGTTCTTC.

V is TRBV13 and J is TRBJ2-1, with 14 bases that match TRBD2. J gave up 6 bases and V 8 bases, and 3 bases lay outside the gene matches. Germline V gene sequence: CDR1 PRHDT, CDR2 FYEKMQ (reference sequence). The CDR3 covers 14 residues. Here the CDR3 DNA reads TGTGCCAGCCGACTAGCGGGGGGGGGCAATGAGCAGTTCTTC. It specifies CASRLAGGGNEQFF.

V gene TRBV11-2 combines with J gene TRBJ2-2; D call uncertain. The length of the CDR3 is 14 residues. Germline V gene sequence: CDR1 SGHAT, CDR2 FQNNGV. Trimming pared 0 bases from V and 6 bases from J, leaving 8 bases between. The CDR3 reads CASSLDLPAGELFF. The CDR3, as DNA: TGTGCCAGCAGCTTAGATCTGCCGGCCGGGGAGCTGTTTTTT.

The chain links TRBV3-1 (or the pseudogene TRBV3-2) to TRBJ1-1; the D is unclear. V was clipped by 0 bases and J by 3 bases, with 14 bases between them. Germline-derived CDR1 and CDR2 are LGHDT and YNNKEL (reference sequence). The CDR3 has 16 residues. The chain's CDR3 is CASSQDGGLLDTEAFF. The DNA for the CDR3 is TGTGCCAGCAGCCAAGATGGAGGACTTTTGGACACTGAAGCTTTCTTT.

The gene calls are TRBV27 and TRBJ1-2; 7 positions match TRBD1. The V segment lost 5 bases and the J segment 7 bases; nucleotides outside the gene matches: 4. Germline V gene sequence: CDR1 MNHEY, CDR2 SMNVEV (reference sequence). The CDR3 runs to 12 residues. This chain's CDR3 is CASSAGGFGYTF. The CDR3 bases are TGTGCCAGCAGTGCAGGGGGATTTGGCTACACCTTC.

The rearrangement joins TRBV2 to TRBJ2-3, with 8 bases identical to TRBD2. J gave up 2 bases and V 1 base, and 14 bases lay outside the gene matches. CDR3 size: 19 residues. Germline CDR1 SNHLY, CDR2 FYNNEI. CDR3 protein: CASSEEAIGRGAFTDTQYF. CDR3 sequence (DNA): TGTGCCAGCAGTGAAGAGGCGATAGGGCGGGGGGCGTTCACAGATACGCAGTATTTT.

The chain has TRBV6-2 or TRBV6-3 and TRBJ2-3, with D possibly being TRBD2 (6 bases). Germline V gene data show CDR1 as MNHEY and CDR2 as SVGEGT. Trimming pared 2 bases from V and 1 base from J, leaving 13 bases between. The CDR3 is made up of 16 amino acids. The CDR3 DNA sequence: TGTGCCAGCAGTTACCCTGCTAGCGAGGGCACAGATACGCAGTATTTT. Amino acids: CASSYPASEGTDTQYF.